A selection of T cell receptor beta chains follows, all from one sample in a study of cytomegalovirus exposure and HLA in healthy donors. Some clones are missing from TCRdb's copy, which holds only in-frame ones; the method was immunoSEQ multiplex PCR. The sample lists fewer than 350,000 clones; approximately 90% were seen once. The material sequenced was PBMCs. Every receptor here comes from a woman aged 18-30 years in good health and CMV-seronegative. The CDR3 runs from the conserved cysteine through the conserved F or W. D genes are given only for firm matches. Some rows mark clone size as missing; the rest say once, few, many or name a class of expanded clone.

D: NA
J: TRBJ1-5
V: TRBV15
size: once
CDR3: CATSHSGNQPQHF
DNA: TGTGCCACCAGCCACTCCGGCAATCAGCCCCAGCATTTT

D: NA
J: TRBJ2-1
V: TRBV7-2
size: NA
CDR3: CASSLVVRSHNEQFF
DNA: TGTGCCAGCAGCTTAGTAGTAAGGAGTCACAATGAGCAGTTCTTC

D: NA
J: TRBJ2-2
V: TRBV5-1
size: few
CDR3: CASSRTQGNTGELFF
DNA: TGCGCCAGCAGTCGGACACAGGGTAACACCGGGGAGCTGTTTTTT

D: NA
J: TRBJ1-1
V: TRBV27
size: NA
CDR3: CASSFGRGNTEAFF
DNA: TGTGCCAGCAGTTTTGGGAGAGGGAACACTGAAGCTTTCTTT

D: NA
J: TRBJ2-1
V: TRBV6-5
size: once
CDR3: CASSYGDSAYNEQFF
DNA: TGTGCCAGCAGTTACGGGGACTCCGCATACAATGAGCAGTTCTTC

D: TRBD1
J: TRBJ1-1
V: TRBV14
size: NA
CDR3: CASSPFGQGSGAFF
DNA: TGTGCCAGCAGCCCGTTCGGACAGGGGAGTGGGGCTTTCTTT

D: NA
J: TRBJ1-1
V: TRBV10-3
size: NA
CDR3: CAISSQGVATEAFF
DNA: TGTGCCATCAGCTCACAGGGCGTTGCCACTGAAGCTTTCTTT

D: NA
J: TRBJ2-7
V: TRBV7-8
size: NA
CDR3: CASSLGGQFYEQYF
DNA: TGTGCCAGCAGCTTAGGCGGACAGTTCTACGAGCAGTACTTC

D: NA
J: TRBJ1-1
V: TRBV10-3
size: NA
CDR3: CAIKGQPNTEAFF
DNA: TGTGCCATAAAAGGACAGCCAAACACTGAAGCTTTCTTT

D: NA
J: TRBJ1-6
V: TRBV19
size: NA
CDR3: CASSIRGGDSPLHF
DNA: TGTGCCAGTAGTATAAGAGGGGGGGATTCACCCCTCCACTTT

D: NA
J: TRBJ1-5
V: TRBV5-6
size: once
CDR3: CASSLAGYSNQPQHF
DNA: TGTGCCAGCAGCTTGGCAGGATATAGCAATCAGCCCCAGCATTTT

D: NA
J: TRBJ1-1
V: TRBV20-1
size: NA
CDR3: CSAGGTEAFF
DNA: TGCAGTGCGGGGGGCACTGAAGCTTTCTTT

D: TRBD1
J: TRBJ2-2
V: TRBV5-1
size: few
CDR3: CASSLGAPGQDQGNTGELFF
DNA: TGCGCCAGCAGCTTGGGGGCTCCGGGACAGGACCAGGGGAACACCGGGGAGCTGTTTTTT

D: TRBD2
J: TRBJ2-3
V: TRBV9
size: once
CDR3: CASSFTTSGVDTQYF
DNA: TGTGCCAGCAGCTTCACCACTAGCGGGGTTGATACGCAGTATTTT

D: NA
J: TRBJ1-2
V: TRBV6-5
size: NA
CDR3: CASSYYPGEGYGYTF
DNA: TGTGCCAGCAGTTACTACCCAGGGGAAGGTTATGGCTACACCTTC

D: NA
J: TRBJ2-6
V: TRBV5-1
size: NA
CDR3: CASSGDPGANVLTF
DNA: TGCGCCAGCAGTGGAGATCCTGGGGCCAACGTCCTGACTTTC

D: TRBD1
J: TRBJ1-1
V: TRBV18
size: NA
CDR3: CASSPGTGETEAFF
DNA: TGTGCCAGCTCACCCGGGACAGGGGAGACTGAAGCTTTCTTT

D: NA
J: TRBJ1-2
V: TRBV7-2
size: NA
CDR3: CASSFWGRRADYGYTF
DNA: TGTGCCAGCAGCTTCTGGGGCCGTAGGGCCGACTATGGCTACACCTTC

D: NA
J: TRBJ1-4
V: TRBV5-6
size: NA
CDR3: CASSPGGGPNEKLFF
DNA: TGTGCCAGCAGCCCCGGGGGGGGGCCTAATGAAAAACTGTTTTTT

D: TRBD2
J: TRBJ2-1
V: TRBV18
size: NA
CDR3: CASSRQRGAPYNEQFF
DNA: TGTGCCAGCTCACGACAGCGGGGGGCCCCCTACAATGAGCAGTTCTTC

D: NA
J: TRBJ1-1
V: TRBV5-1
size: NA
CDR3: CASSLSYRADTEAFF
DNA: TGCGCCAGCAGCTTGTCGTACAGGGCGGACACTGAAGCTTTCTTT

D: TRBD1
J: TRBJ1-6
V: TRBV19
size: NA
CDR3: CASSIQGARHSPLHF
DNA: TGTGCCAGTAGTATACAGGGGGCGCGTCATTCACCCCTCCACTTT

D: NA
J: TRBJ1-6
V: TRBV4-2
size: NA
CDR3: CASSQTNGATYNSPLHF
DNA: TGTGCCAGCAGCCAAACTAATGGGGCCACCTATAATTCACCCCTCCACTTT

D: TRBD1
J: TRBJ2-3
V: TRBV6-5
size: NA
CDR3: CASSRGQGVDTQYF
DNA: TGTGCCAGCAGCCGAGGGCAGGGGGTAGATACGCAGTATTTT

D: NA
J: TRBJ2-5
V: TRBV18
size: NA
CDR3: CASSASRSSLETQYF
DNA: TGTGCCAGCTCAGCGTCTCGTAGCAGTCTAGAGACCCAGTACTTC

D: NA
J: TRBJ2-7
V: TRBV13
size: few
CDR3: CASATITTYEQYF
DNA: TGTGCCAGTGCGACGATAACTACCTACGAGCAGTACTTC

D: NA
J: TRBJ2-7
V: TRBV5-1
size: NA
CDR3: CASSLEGVYEQYF
DNA: TGCGCCAGCAGCTTGGAAGGGGTCTACGAGCAGTACTTC

D: NA
J: TRBJ1-1
V: TRBV5-1
size: NA
CDR3: CASSLAAGTEAFF
DNA: TGCGCCAGCAGCTTGGCCGCGGGCACTGAAGCTTTCTTT